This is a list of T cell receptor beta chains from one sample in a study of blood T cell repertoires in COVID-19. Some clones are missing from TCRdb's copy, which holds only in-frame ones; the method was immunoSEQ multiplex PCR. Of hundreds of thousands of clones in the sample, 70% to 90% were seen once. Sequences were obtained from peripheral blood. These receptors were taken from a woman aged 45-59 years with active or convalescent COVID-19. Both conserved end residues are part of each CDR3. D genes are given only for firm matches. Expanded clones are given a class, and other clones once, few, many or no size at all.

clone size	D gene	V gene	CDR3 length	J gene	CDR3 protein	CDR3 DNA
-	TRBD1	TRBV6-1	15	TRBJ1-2	CASSDEAGGNYGYTF	TGTGCCAGCAGTGATGAGGCAGGGGGCAACTATGGCTACACCTTC
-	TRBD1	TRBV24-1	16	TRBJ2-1	CATSDRDRGQENEQFF	TGTGCCACCAGTGACCGGGACAGGGGGCAAGAAAATGAGCAGTTCTTC
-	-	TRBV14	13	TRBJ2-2	CASSQSRTGELFF	TGTGCCAGCAGCCAGAGCAGGACCGGGGAGCTGTTTTTT
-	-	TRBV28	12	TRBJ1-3	CASSSDKIPIYF	TGTGCCAGCAGTTCCGACAAGATCCCCATATATTTT
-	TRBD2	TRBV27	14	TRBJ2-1	CASSLLAGGNEQFF	TGTGCCAGCAGCTTACTAGCGGGAGGCAATGAGCAGTTCTTC
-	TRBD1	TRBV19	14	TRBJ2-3	CASTGQGAGDTQYF	TGTGCCAGTACCGGACAGGGGGCGGGAGATACGCAGTATTTT
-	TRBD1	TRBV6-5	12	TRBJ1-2	CASRTGTVGYTF	TGTGCCAGCAGGACAGGGACAGTTGGCTACACCTTC
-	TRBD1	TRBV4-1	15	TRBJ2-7	CASSQTGTGNDEQYF	TGCGCCAGCAGCCAAACCGGGACAGGGAACGACGAGCAGTACTTC
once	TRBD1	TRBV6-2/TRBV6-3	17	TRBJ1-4	CASSPLGTGPTNEKLFF	TGTGCCAGCAGTCCGCTGGGGACAGGGCCAACTAATGAAAAACTGTTTTTT
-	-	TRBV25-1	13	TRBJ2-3	CASSESSTDTQYF	TGTGCCAGCAGTGAATCTAGCACAGATACGCAGTATTTT
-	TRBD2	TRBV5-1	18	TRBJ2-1	CASSFGLAGIPLNNEQFF	TGCGCCAGCAGCTTTGGACTAGCGGGTATCCCTCTCAACAATGAGCAGTTCTTC
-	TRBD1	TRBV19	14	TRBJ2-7	CASSIQQGTYEQYF	TGTGCCAGTAGTATACAACAGGGGACCTACGAGCAGTACTTC
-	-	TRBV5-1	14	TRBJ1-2	CASSLVGGAKGYTF	TGCGCCAGCAGCTTGGTTGGGGGGGCGAAAGGCTACACCTTC
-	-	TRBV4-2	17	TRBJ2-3	CASSQEGLGASSDTQYF	TGTGCCAGCAGCCAAGAGGGGTTAGGGGCCAGCTCGGATACGCAGTATTTT
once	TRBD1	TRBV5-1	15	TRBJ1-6	CASSLGQGNNSPLHF	TGCGCCAGCAGCTTGGGACAGGGGAACAATTCACCCCTCCACTTT
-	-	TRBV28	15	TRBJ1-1	CASSSPWRVGTEAFF	TGTGCCAGCAGTTCTCCATGGAGGGTTGGCACTGAAGCTTTCTTT
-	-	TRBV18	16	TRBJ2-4	CASSPGDTVAKNIQYF	TGTGCCAGCTCACCGGGGGACACCGTAGCCAAAAACATTCAGTACTTC
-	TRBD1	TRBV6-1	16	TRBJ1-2	CASTETGALLYGGYTF	TGTGCCAGCACTGAGACAGGGGCGCTACTATATGGTGGCTACACCTTC
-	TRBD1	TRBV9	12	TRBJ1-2	CASSWTGRGYTF	TGTGCCAGCAGCTGGACAGGGCGCGGCTACACCTTC
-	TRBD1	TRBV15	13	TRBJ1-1	CATRRGGNTEAFF	TGTGCCACCAGGAGAGGGGGCAACACTGAAGCTTTCTTT
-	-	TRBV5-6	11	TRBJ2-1	CASSVDNEQFF	TGTGCCAGCAGCGTCGACAATGAGCAGTTCTTC
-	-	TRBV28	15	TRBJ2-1	CASSLSGSAYNEQFF	TGTGCCAGCAGTTTAAGTGGTAGCGCCTACAATGAGCAGTTCTTC
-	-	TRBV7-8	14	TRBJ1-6	CASSSGARSSPLHF	TGTGCCAGCAGCTCAGGGGCGCGGAGTTCACCCCTCCACTTT
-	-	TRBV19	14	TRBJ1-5	CASSVSGGNQPQHF	TGTGCCAGTTCCGTGAGTGGTGGCAATCAGCCCCAGCATTTT
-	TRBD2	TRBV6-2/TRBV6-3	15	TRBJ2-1	CASSYGTSGYNEQFF	TGTGCCAGCAGTTACGGGACTAGCGGGTACAATGAGCAGTTCTTC
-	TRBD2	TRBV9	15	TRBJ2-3	CASNLAGGGTDTQYF	TGTGCCAGCAATTTAGCGGGAGGAGGCACAGATACGCAGTATTTT
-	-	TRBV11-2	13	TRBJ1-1	CASSSGRDTEAFF	TGTGCCAGCAGCTCGGGGAGGGACACTGAAGCTTTCTTT
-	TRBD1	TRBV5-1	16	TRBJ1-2	CASSPGQGAQGYGYTF	TGCGCCAGCAGCCCGGGACAGGGGGCGCAGGGCTATGGCTACACCTTC
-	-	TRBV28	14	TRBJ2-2	CASSLSQGGGELFF	TGTGCCAGCAGTTTAAGTCAGGGAGGCGGGGAGCTGTTTTTT
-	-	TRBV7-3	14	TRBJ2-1	CASSLIPRESEQFF	TGTGCCAGCAGCTTAATCCCCCGGGAAAGTGAGCAGTTCTTC
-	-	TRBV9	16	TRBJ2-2	CASSVDGRGGTGELFF	TGTGCCAGCAGCGTAGATGGCAGGGGTGGTACCGGGGAGCTGTTTTTT
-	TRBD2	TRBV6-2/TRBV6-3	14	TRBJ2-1	CASSYVRREVEQFF	TGTGCCAGCAGTTACGTCCGGCGGGAGGTTGAGCAGTTCTTC
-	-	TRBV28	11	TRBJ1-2	CASSSSYGYTF	TGTGCCAGCAGTTCATCCTATGGCTACACCTTC
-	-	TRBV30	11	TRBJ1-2	CLGWANYGYTF	TGTCTCGGGTGGGCTAACTATGGCTACACCTTC
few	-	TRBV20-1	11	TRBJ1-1	CRGVGGTEAFF	TGCAGGGGGGTCGGGGGCACTGAAGCTTTCTTT
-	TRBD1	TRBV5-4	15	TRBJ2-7	CASSLGGTDLYEQYF	TGTGCCAGCAGCTTGGGGGGGACAGACCTCTACGAGCAGTACTTC